Listed here is a single T cell receptor beta chain. Its specificity is not known. The data belong to a study of cytomegalovirus exposure and HLA in healthy donors. Primers for the PCR totalled 60 Vbeta and 13 Jbeta. This table comes from immunoSEQ multiplex PCR, and its TCRdb copy is limited to in-frame clones, with some not included. The sample lists roughly 110,000 clones, roughly three quarters seen once, with 2.5% to 3.5% in the top ten. Study-level points and caveats: An analysis done earlier found most TCR beta V segments productive about 87% or about 30% of the time.

CDR3 length: 13 residues. From germline, CDR1 is SEHNR and CDR2 FQNEAQ (reference sequence). V was clipped by 5 bases and J by 8 bases; unmatched bases: 7. V is TRBV7-9 and J is TRBJ1-2, with 8 bases matching TRBD1. This receptor was obtained from a woman under 30 in good health and CMV-seropositive. Source material: PBMCs. DNA for the CDR3: TGTGCCAGCAGCGCCGGACAGGGTGACGGCTACACCTTC. Translated: CASSAGQGDGYTF.